A selection of T cell receptor beta chains follows, all from one sample in a study of shared clonotypes between healthy human individuals. Generated by immunoSEQ multiplex PCR, the TCRdb table keeps only in-frame clones and is missing some. This sample has approximately 720,000 clones, with more than 70% found just once. Sequencing input: memory CD4+ T cells sorted from blood. The receptors shown here come from a woman under 40 in good health. Each CDR3 is given with its conserved first and last residue. The D gene is left open where the match is weak. Only some rows state a clone size, as once, few, many or a class for expanded clones.

d_call clone_size j_call v_call cdr3_aa cdr3_nt
NA NA TRBJ2-2 TRBV11-1 CASSFNGVSGELFF TGTGCCAGCAGCTTCAACGGAGTCAGCGGGGAGCTGTTTTTT
NA NA TRBJ1-2 TRBV7-9 CASSLAVVSGAYGYTF TGTGCCAGCAGCTTAGCGGTCGTCTCCGGAGCGTATGGCTACACCTTC
NA NA TRBJ2-7 TRBV19 CASSSDYTYEQYF TGTGCCAGTAGTTCGGATTATACCTACGAGCAGTACTTC
NA NA TRBJ2-7 TRBV6-6 CASSNRGWEQYF TGTGCCAGCAGCAACCGGGGGTGGGAGCAGTACTTC
NA NA TRBJ2-1 TRBV10-3 CAISGYTGTGDNEQFF TGTGCCATCAGTGGTTATACCGGGACGGGGGACAATGAGCAGTTCTTC
NA NA TRBJ2-7 TRBV11-2 CASSLPSPEQYF TGTGCCAGCAGCCTTCCTAGCCCCGAGCAGTACTTC
NA NA TRBJ2-7 TRBV21-1 CASSKLAGSFYEQYF TGTGCCAGCAGCAAATTAGCAGGGTCATTCTACGAGCAGTACTTC
NA NA TRBJ2-7 TRBV5-1 CASSSGDGGKEQYF TGCGCCAGCAGCTCAGGGGACGGGGGAAAGGAGCAGTACTTC
NA NA TRBJ1-5 TRBV7-2 CASSKPGVQPQHF TGTGCGTCCAGCAAGCCGGGGGTACAGCCCCAGCATTTT
NA NA TRBJ2-6 TRBV29-1 CSVGGTAGANVLTF TGCAGCGTCGGTGGGACCGCTGGGGCCAACGTCCTGACTTTC
NA NA TRBJ2-7 TRBV28 CASSLGYEQYF TGTGCCAGCAGTTTGGGGTACGAGCAGTACTTC
NA NA TRBJ2-1 TRBV11-2 CASSFTDTYNEQFF TGTGCCAGCAGCTTTACGGATACCTACAATGAGCAGTTCTTC
TRBD2 NA TRBJ2-7 TRBV2 CASSWTDHGTSGPYEQYF TGTGCCAGCAGTTGGACAGACCATGGGACTAGCGGGCCCTACGAGCAGTACTTC
TRBD2 NA TRBJ2-7 TRBV11-3 CASSPGGMSYEQYF TGTGCCAGCAGCCCGGGGGGGATGAGCTACGAGCAGTACTTC
TRBD1 NA TRBJ2-4 TRBV18 CASSPLSGRQGIQYF TGTGCCAGCTCACCATTATCAGGGCGACAGGGCATTCAGTACTTC
NA NA TRBJ1-1 TRBV18 CASSPRFQPNTEAFF TGTGCCAGCTCACCGCGTTTCCAACCGAACACTGAAGCTTTCTTT
TRBD1 NA TRBJ2-3 TRBV5-4 CASSRGQEVEAQYF TGTGCCAGCAGCCGCGGACAGGAGGTTGAGGCGCAGTATTTT
NA NA TRBJ2-5 TRBV29-1 CSVDSRGVETQYF TGCAGCGTTGACAGTCGGGGAGTAGAGACCCAGTACTTC
NA NA TRBJ2-3 TRBV5-1 CASSLGHRDADTQYF TGCGCCAGCAGCTTGGGACACCGGGACGCAGATACGCAGTATTTT
TRBD1 NA TRBJ1-1 TRBV29-1 CSVESGGLYQAFF TGCAGCGTTGAGTCAGGGGGGTTATACCAAGCTTTCTTT
TRBD2 NA TRBJ2-1 TRBV25-1 CASSEGTSGSWNNEQFF TGTGCCAGCAGTGAAGGGACTAGCGGGAGTTGGAACAATGAGCAGTTCTTC
NA many TRBJ2-2 TRBV27 CASTRWGIGELFF TGTGCCAGCACCCGGTGGGGGATCGGGGAGCTGTTTTTT
TRBD1 few TRBJ2-7 TRBV5-1 CASSLGTGDLEQYF TGCGCCAGCAGCTTGGGGACAGGTGACCTCGAGCAGTACTTC
NA NA TRBJ2-5 TRBV7-8 CASSLRRELSQETQYF TGTGCCAGCAGCTTAAGGCGGGAACTATCCCAAGAGACCCAGTACTTC
NA NA TRBJ2-7 TRBV7-9 CASSLGIAYEQYF TGTGCCAGCAGCTTAGGGATAGCCTACGAGCAGTACTTC
NA NA TRBJ2-7 TRBV5-1 CASSSLRGLDEQYF TGCGCCAGCAGCTCCCTACGCGGGCTGGACGAGCAGTACTTC
NA NA TRBJ2-7 TRBV28 CASSLSGREQYF TGTGCCAGCAGTTTATCGGGGAGGGAGCAGTACTTC